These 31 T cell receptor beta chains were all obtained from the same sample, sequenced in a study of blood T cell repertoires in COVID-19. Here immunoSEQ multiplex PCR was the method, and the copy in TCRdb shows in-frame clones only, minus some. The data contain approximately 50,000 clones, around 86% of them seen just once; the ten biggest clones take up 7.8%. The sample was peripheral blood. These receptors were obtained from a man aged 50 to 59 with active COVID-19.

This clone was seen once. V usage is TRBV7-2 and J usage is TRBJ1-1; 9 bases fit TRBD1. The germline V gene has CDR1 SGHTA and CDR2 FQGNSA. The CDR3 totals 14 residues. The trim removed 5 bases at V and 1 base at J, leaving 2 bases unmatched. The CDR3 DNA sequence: TGTGCCAGCAGCGCGGGACAGGGGAACACTGAAGCTTTCTTT. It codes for CASSAGQGNTEAFF.

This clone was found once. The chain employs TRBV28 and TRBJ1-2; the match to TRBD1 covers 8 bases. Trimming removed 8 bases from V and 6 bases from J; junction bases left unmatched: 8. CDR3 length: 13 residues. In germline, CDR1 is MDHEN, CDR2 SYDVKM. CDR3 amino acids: CASRDRGWDGYTF. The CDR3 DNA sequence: TGTGCCAGCCGTGACAGGGGTTGGGATGGCTACACCTTC.

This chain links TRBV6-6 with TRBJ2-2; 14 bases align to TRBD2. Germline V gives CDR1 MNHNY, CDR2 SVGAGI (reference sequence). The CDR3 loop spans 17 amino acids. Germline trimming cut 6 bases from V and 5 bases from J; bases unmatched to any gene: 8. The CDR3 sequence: CASRRMGLAGVTGELFF. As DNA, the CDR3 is TGTGCCAGCAGGCGAATGGGACTAGCGGGGGTGACCGGGGAGCTGTTTTTT.

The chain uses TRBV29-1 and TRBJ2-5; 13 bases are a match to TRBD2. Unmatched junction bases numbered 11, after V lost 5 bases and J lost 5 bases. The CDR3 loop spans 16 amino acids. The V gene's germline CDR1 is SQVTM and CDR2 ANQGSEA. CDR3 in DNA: TGCAGCGTTCAAAACTTACTAGCGGGGGGGCTCGAGACCCAGTACTTC. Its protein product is CSVQNLLAGGLETQYF.

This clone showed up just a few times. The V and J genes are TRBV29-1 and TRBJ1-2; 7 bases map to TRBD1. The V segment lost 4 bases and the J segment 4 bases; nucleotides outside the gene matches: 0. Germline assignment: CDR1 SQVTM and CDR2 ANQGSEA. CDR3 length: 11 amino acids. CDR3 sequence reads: CSVAGGYGYTF. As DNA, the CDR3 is TGCAGCGTTGCAGGGGGCTATGGCTACACCTTC.

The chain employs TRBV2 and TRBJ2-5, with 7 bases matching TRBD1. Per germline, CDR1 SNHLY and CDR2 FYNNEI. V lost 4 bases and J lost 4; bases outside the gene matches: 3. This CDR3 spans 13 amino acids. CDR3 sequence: CASSGAGGETQYF. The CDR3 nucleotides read TGTGCCAGCAGTGGGGCAGGGGGAGAGACCCAGTACTTC.

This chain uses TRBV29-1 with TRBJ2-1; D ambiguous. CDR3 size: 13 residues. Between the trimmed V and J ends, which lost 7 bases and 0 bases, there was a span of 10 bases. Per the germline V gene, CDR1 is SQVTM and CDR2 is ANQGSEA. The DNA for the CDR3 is TGCAGCGGGGTGGCGGTCTCCTACAATGAGCAGTTCTTC. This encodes CSGVAVSYNEQFF.

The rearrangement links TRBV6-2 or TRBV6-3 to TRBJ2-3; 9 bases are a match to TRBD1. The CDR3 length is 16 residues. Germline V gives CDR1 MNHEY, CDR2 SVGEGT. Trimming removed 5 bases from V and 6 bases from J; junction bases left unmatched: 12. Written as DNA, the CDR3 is TGTGCCAGCAGTCAGACCGGGACAGGGATGGCGGATACGCAGTATTTT. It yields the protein CASSQTGTGMADTQYF.

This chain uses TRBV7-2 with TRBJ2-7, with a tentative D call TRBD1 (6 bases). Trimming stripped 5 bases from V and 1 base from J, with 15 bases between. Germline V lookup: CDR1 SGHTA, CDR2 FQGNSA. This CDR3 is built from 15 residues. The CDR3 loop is CASSHQGSGSYEQYF. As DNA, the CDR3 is TGTGCCAGCAGCCACCAGGGGTCCGGGTCCTACGAGCAGTACTTC.

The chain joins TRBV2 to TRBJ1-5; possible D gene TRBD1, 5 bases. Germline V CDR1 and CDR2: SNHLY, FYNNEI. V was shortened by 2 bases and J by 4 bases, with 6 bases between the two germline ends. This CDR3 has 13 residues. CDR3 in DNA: TGTGCCAGCAGTGAAAACAGGAATCAGCCCCAGCATTTT. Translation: CASSENRNQPQHF. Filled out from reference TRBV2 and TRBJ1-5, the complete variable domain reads EPEVTQTPSHQVTQMGQEVILRCVPISNHLYFYWYRQILGQKVEFLVSFYNNEISEKSEIFDDQFSVERPDGSNFTLKIRSTKLEDSAMYFCASSENRNQPQHFGDGTRLSIL.

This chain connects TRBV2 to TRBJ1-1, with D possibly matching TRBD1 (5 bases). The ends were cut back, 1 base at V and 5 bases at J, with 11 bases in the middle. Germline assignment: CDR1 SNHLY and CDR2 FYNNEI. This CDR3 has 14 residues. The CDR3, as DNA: TGTGCCAGCAGTGAAGATGGGGGGGAAACTGAAGCTTTCTTT. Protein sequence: CASSEDGGETEAFF.

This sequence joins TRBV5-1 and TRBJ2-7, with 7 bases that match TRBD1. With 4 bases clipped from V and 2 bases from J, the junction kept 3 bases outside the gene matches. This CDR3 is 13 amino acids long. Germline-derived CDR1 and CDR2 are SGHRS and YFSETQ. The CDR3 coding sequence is TGCGCCAGCAGCATTGACAGGGCCTACGAGCAGTACTTC. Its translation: CASSIDRAYEQYF. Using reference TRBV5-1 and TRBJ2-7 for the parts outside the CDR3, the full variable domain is KAGVTQTPRYLIKTRGQQVTLSCSPISGHRSVSWYQQTPGQGLQFLFEYFSETQRNKGNFPGRFSGRQFSNSRSEMNVSTLELGDSALYLCASSIDRAYEQYFGPGTRLTVT.

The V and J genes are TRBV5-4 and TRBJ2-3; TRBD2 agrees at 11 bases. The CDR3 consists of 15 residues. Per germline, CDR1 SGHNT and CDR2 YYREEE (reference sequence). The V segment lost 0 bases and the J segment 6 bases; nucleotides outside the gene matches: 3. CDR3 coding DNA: TGTGCCAGCAGCTTGGGGGGGACTAGCGGCGATACGCAGTATTTT. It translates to CASSLGGTSGDTQYF. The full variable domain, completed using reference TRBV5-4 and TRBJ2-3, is ETGVTQSPTHLIKTRGQQVTLRCSSQSGHNTVSWYQQALGQGPQFIFQYYREEENGRGNFPPRFSGLQFPNYSSELNVNALELDDSALYLCASSLGGTSGDTQYFGPGTRLTVL.

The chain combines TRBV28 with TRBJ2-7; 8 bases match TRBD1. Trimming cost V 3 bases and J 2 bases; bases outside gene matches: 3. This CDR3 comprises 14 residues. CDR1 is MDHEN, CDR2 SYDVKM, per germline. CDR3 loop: CASSLGQATYEQYF. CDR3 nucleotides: TGTGCCAGCAGTTTGGGACAGGCCACCTACGAGCAGTACTTC.

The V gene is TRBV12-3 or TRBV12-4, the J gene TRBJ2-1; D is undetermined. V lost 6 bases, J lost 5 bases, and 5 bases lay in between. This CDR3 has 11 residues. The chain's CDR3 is CASRFNNEQFF. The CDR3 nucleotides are TGTGCCAGCAGGTTCAACAATGAGCAGTTCTTC.

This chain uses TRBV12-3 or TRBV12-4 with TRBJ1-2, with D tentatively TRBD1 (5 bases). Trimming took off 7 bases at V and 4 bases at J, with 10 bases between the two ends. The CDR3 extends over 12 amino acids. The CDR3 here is CASKPGAYGYTF. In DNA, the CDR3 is TGTGCCAGCAAGCCTGGGGCCTATGGCTACACCTTC.

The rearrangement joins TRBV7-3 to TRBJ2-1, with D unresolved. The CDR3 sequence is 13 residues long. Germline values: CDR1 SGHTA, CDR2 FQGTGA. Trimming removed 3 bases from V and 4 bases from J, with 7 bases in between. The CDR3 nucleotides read TGTGCCAGCAGCTTTGGAGAGTACAATGAGCAGTTCTTC. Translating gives CASSFGEYNEQFF.

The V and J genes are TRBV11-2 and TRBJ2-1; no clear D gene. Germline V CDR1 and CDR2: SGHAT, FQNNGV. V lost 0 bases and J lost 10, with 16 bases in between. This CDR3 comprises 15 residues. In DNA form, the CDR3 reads TGTGCCAGCAGCTTAGATCCATCAATATACAGAGAGCAGTTCTTC. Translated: CASSLDPSIYREQFF.

This chain's CDR3 is CASSVGLAANTGELFF. Written as DNA, the CDR3 is TGTGCCAGCAGCGTAGGCCTAGCGGCAAACACCGGGGAGCTGTTTTTT. The chain couples TRBV9 to TRBJ2-2; TRBD2 matches at 7 bases. The germline V gene has CDR1 SGDLS and CDR2 YYNGEE. This CDR3 is 16 amino acids long. Unmatched junction bases numbered 4, after V lost 0 bases and J lost 2 bases.

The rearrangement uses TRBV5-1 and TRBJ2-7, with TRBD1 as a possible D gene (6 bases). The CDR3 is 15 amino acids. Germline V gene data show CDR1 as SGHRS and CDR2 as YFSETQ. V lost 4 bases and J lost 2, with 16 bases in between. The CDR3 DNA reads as TGCGCCAGCAGCCTGGACAGCCGTCACACCTACGAGCAGTACTTC. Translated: CASSLDSRHTYEQYF. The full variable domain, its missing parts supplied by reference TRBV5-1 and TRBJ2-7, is KAGVTQTPRYLIKTRGQQVTLSCSPISGHRSVSWYQQTPGQGLQFLFEYFSETQRNKGNFPGRFSGRQFSNSRSEMNVSTLELGDSALYLCASSLDSRHTYEQYFGPGTRLTVT.

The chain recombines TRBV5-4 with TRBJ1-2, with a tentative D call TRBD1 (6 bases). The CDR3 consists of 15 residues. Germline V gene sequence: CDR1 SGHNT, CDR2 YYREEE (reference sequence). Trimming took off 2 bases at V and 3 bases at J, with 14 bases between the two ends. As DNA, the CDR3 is TGTGCCAGCAGCTTAGTTGGGGGCGCAGACTATGGCTACACCTTC. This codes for CASSLVGGADYGYTF.

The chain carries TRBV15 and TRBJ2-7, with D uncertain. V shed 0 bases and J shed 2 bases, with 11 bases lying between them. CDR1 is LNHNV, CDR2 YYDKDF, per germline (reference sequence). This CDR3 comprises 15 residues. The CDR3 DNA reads TGTGCCACCAGCAGAGATGCACCCTGGCCCTACGAGCAGTACTTC. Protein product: CATSRDAPWPYEQYF.

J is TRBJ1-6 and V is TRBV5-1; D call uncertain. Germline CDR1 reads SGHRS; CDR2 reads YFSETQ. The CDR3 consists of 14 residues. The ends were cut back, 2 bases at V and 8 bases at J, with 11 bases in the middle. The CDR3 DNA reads TGCGCCAGCAGCTTTGGAGGGCGTGATTCACCCCTCCACTTT. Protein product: CASSFGGRDSPLHF.

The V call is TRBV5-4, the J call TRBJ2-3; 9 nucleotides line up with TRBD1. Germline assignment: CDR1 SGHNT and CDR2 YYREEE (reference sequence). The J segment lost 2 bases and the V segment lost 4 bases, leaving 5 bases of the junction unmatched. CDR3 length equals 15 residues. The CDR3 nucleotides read TGTGCCAGCAGCCCCGGGACAGGGACCACAGATACGCAGTATTTT. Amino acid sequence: CASSPGTGTTDTQYF.

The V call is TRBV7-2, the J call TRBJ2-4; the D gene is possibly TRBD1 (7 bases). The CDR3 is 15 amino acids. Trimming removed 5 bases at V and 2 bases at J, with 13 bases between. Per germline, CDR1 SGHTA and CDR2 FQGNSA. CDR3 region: CASSHSGGSKNIQYF. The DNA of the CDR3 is TGTGCCAGCAGCCATTCAGGGGGGTCCAAAAACATTCAGTACTTC.

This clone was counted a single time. This CDR3 reads CASSLSEANYGYTF. The CDR3 bases are TGCGCCAGCAGCTTAAGCGAAGCTAACTATGGCTACACCTTC. The chain links TRBV5-1 to TRBJ1-2; D unresolved. V shed 2 bases and J shed 0 bases, with 8 bases lying between them. The CDR3 has 14 amino acids. Germline V gene lookup returns CDR1 SGHRS and CDR2 YFSETQ.

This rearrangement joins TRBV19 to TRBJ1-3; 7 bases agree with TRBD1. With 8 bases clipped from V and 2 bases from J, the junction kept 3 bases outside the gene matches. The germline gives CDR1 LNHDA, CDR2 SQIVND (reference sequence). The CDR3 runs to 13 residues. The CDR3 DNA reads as TGTGCCAGTGCTAGGGGGCCTGGAAACACCATATATTTT. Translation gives CASARGPGNTIYF. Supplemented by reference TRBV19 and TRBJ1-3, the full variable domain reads DGGITQSPKYLFRKEGQNVTLSCEQNLNHDAMYWYRQDPGQGLRLIYYSQIVNDFQKGDIAEGYSVSREKKESFPLTVTSAQKNPTAFYLCASARGPGNTIYFGEGSWLTVV.

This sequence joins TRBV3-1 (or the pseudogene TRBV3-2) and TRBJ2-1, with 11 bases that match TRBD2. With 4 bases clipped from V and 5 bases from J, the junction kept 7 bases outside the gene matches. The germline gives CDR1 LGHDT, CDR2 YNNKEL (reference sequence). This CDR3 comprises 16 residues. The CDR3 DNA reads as TGTGCCAGCAGCCTGAGGACTAGCGGGCCTAACAATGAGCAGTTCTTC. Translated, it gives CASSLRTSGPNNEQFF.

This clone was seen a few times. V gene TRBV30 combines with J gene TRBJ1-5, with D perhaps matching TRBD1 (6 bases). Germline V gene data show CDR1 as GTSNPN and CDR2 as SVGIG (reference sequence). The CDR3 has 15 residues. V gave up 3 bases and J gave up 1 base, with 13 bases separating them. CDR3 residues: CAWSGTGSSNQPQHF. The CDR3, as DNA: TGTGCCTGGAGCGGTACAGGGAGCAGCAATCAGCCCCAGCATTTT.

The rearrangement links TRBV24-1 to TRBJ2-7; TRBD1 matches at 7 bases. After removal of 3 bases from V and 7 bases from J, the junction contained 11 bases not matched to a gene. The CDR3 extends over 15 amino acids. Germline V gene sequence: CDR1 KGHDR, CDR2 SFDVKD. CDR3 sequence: CATSDPRDSAREQYF. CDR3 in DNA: TGTGCCACCAGTGATCCCCGGGACAGCGCTAGGGAGCAGTACTTC.

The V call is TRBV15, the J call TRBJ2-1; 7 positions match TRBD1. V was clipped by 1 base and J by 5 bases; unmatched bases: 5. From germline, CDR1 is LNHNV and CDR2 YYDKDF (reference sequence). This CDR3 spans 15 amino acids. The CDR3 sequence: CATSRVDRDHNEQFF. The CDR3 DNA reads TGTGCCACCAGCAGAGTCGACAGGGACCACAATGAGCAGTTCTTC.